This TCR beta chain was observed in a study of OX40 agonist ivuxolimab in advanced cancers. Study-wide results and limits: Among the lowest peripheral clonal expansion occurred in 0.1-3.0 mg/kg partial responders.

Using immunoSEQ multiplex PCR, the repertoire was profiled, and TCRdb retains in-frame clones only, with some absent. The profile shows about 50,000 clones, about four fifths of them singletons. CDR3 length: 14 amino acids. Per the germline V gene, CDR1 is SNHLY and CDR2 is FYNNEI. With 3 bases removed from V and 0 bases from J, the gap between germline ends came to 5 bases. This clone has a single count. No antigen is known for it. Patients with autoimmune history or systemic immunosuppression were excluded. J is TRBJ1-4 and V is TRBV2; D is undetermined. This TCR came from an adult with an advanced solid tumor such as melanoma, head and neck, liver or kidney cancer. Here the sequenced sample was CD4+ or CD8+ T cells sorted from blood, taken in a trial of the OX40 agonist ivuxolimab. In DNA, the CDR3 is TGTGCCAGCAGTGACAGCTCAACTAATGAAAAACTGTTTTTT. Encoded protein: CASSDSSTNEKLFF.